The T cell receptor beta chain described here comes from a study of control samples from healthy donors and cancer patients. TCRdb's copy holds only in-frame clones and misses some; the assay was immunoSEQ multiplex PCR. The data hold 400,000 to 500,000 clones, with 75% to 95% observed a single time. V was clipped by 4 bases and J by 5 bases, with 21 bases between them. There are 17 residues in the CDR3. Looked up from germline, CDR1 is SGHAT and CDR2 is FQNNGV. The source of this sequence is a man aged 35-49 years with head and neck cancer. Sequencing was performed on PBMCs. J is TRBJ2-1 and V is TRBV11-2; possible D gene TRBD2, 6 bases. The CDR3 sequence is CASSYLYRGGEDNEQFF. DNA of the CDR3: TGTGCCAGCAGCTACCTGTATCGGGGCGGGGAGGACAATGAGCAGTTCTTC.